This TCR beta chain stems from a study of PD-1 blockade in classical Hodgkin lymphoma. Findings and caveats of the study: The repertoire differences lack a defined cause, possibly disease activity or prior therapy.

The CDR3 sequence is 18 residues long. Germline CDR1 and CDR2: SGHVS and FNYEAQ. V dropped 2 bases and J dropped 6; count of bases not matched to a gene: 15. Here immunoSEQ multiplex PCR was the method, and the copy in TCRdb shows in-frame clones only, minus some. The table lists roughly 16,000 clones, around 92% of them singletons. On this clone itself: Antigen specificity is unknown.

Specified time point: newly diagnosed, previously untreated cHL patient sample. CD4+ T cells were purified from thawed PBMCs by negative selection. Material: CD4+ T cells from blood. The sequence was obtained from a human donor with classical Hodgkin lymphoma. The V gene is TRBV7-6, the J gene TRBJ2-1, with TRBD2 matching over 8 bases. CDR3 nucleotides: TGTGCCAGCAGCTTATCAATCCAACCGGGACTAGGGGGCAATGAGCAGTTCTTC. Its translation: CASSLSIQPGLGGNEQFF.